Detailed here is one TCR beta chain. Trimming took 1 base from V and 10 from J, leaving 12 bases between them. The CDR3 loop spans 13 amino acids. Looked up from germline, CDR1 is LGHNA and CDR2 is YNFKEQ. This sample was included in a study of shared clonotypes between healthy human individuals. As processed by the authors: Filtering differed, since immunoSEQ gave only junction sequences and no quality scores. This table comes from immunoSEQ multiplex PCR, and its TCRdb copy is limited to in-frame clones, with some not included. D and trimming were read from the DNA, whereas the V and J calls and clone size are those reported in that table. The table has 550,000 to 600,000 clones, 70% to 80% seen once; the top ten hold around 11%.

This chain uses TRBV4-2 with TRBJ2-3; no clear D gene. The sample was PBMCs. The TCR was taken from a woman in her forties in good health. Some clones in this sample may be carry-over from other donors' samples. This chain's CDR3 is CASSQAPDESQYF. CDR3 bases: TGTGCCAGCAGCCAAGCCCCGGATGAATCGCAGTATTTT.